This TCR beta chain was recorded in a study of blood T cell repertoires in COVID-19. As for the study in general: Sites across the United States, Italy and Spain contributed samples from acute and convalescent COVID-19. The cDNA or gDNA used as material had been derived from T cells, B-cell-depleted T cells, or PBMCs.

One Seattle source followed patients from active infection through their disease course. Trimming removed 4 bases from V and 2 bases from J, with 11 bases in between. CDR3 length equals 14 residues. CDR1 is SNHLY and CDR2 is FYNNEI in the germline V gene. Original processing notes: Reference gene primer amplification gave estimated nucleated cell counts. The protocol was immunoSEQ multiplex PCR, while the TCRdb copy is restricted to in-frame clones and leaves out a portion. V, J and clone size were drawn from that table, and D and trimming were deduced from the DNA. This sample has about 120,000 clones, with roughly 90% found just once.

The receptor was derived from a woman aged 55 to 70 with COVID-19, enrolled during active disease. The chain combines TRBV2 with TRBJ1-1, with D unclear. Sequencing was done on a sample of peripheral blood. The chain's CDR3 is CASSVRRGNTEAFF. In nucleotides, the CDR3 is TGTGCCAGCAGTGTTCGGCGAGGAAACACTGAAGCTTTCTTT.